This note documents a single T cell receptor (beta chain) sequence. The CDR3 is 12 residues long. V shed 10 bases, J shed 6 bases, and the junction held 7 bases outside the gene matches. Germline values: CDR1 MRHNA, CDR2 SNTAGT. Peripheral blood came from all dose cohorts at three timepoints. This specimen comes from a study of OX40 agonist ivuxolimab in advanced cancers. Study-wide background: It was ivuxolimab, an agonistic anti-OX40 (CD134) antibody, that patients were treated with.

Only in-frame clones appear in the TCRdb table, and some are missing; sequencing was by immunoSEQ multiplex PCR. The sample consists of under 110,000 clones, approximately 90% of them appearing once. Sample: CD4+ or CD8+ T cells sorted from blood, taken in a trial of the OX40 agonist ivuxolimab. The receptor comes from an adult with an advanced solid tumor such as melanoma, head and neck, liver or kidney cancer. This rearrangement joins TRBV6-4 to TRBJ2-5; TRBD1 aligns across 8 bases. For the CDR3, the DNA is TGTGCCACCGTGGACAGGGAAAAGACCCAGTACTTC. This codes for CATVDREKTQYF.